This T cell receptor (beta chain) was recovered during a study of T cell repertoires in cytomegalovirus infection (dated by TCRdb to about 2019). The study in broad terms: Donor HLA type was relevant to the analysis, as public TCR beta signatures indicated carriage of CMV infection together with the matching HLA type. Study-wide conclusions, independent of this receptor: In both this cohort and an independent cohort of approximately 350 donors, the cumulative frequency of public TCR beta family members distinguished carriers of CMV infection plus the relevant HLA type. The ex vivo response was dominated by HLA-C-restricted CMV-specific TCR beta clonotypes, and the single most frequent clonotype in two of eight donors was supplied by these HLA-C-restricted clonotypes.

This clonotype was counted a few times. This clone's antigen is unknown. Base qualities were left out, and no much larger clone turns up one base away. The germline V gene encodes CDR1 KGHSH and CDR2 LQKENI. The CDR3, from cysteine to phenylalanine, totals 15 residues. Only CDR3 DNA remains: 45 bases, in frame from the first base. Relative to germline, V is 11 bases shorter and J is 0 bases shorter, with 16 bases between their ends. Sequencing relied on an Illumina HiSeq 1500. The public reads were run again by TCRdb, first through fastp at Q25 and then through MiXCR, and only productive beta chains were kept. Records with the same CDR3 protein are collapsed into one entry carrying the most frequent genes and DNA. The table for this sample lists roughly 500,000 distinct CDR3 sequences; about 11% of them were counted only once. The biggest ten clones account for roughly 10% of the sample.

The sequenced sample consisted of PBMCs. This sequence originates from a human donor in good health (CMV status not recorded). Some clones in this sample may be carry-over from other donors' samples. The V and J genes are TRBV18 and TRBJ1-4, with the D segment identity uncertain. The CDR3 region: CASKQRTATNEKLFF. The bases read TGTGCCTCTAAGCAGAGGACTGCAACTAATGAAAAACTGTTTTTT.